This T cell receptor (beta chain) was identified in a study of blood T cell repertoires in COVID-19. Using immunoSEQ multiplex PCR, the repertoire was profiled, and TCRdb retains in-frame clones only, with some absent. The table includes 95,000 to 150,000 clones, over 60% detected once. The receptor comes from a human donor in a cohort sampled during active COVID-19. Material for sequencing was peripheral blood.

This chain's CDR3 is CASRKTGSEDTQYF. As DNA, the CDR3 is TGTGCCAGCAGGAAGACAGGGTCCGAAGATACGCAGTATTTT. The genes are TRBV6-5 and TRBJ2-3, with 7 bases matching TRBD1. Unmatched junction bases numbered 8, after V lost 6 bases and J lost 5 bases. Germline assignment: CDR1 MNHEY and CDR2 SVGAGI. This CDR3 comprises 14 residues.